This paragraph reports one TCR beta chain. Its ends do not fully match the called genes, so a read error is possible. The study counted Cohort 3 donors as recovered given two negative PCRs, clearance, or symptom resolution. The data originate from a study of blood T cell repertoires in COVID-19. Study-wide background: Sample material is recorded as cDNA or gDNA derived from T cells, B-cell-depleted T cells, or PBMCs.

This CDR3 has 16 residues. Germline CDR1 SGHDN, CDR2 FVKESK. Produced via immunoSEQ multiplex PCR; TCRdb's table is partial and in-frame only. The sample holds 200,000 to 300,000 clones, over 75% seen once. The sequenced material came from PBMCs or T cells enriched from blood (not recorded which). The source is a man in his forties who had recovered from COVID-19. V gene TRBV14 combines with J gene TRBJ2-2, with 8 bases that match TRBD2. The DNA for the CDR3 is TGTGCCAGCAGCCAAAAGCGGGGGACGAACGCCGGGGAGCTGTTTTTT. It yields the protein CASSQKRGTNAGELFF.